Below, 28 T cell receptor beta chains from the same sample are listed, as sequenced in a study of blood T cell repertoires in COVID-19. TCRdb's table, derived via immunoSEQ multiplex PCR, lists solely in-frame clones and lacks some. The sample shows 200,000 to 300,000 clones, approximately 91% of them seen only once. The sample consisted of peripheral blood. The receptors come from a man aged 25-45 years with COVID-19, enrolled during active disease.

This rearrangement joins TRBV19 to TRBJ1-5; D gene ambiguous. The CDR3 length is 14 residues. V was pared by 7 bases and J by 0 bases, with 10 bases between. The germline CDR1 and CDR2 sequences are LNHDA and SQIVND (reference sequence). The CDR3 here is CASTRTGSNQPQHF. CDR3 DNA: TGTGCCAGTACACGAACGGGTAGCAATCAGCCCCAGCATTTT.

This clone came up once. The rearrangement links TRBV5-1 to TRBJ1-4, with 9 nucleotides matching TRBD1. Trimming cost V 2 bases and J 3 bases; bases outside gene matches: 2. The CDR3 contains 15 residues. Germline-derived CDR1 and CDR2 are SGHRS and YFSETQ. Here the CDR3 DNA reads TGCGCCAGCAGCTTACAGGGGGCGCCTAATGAAAAACTGTTTTTT. It codes for CASSLQGAPNEKLFF.

In DNA, the CDR3 is TGCGCCAGCAGCTTGGAAATTGGGCCCTCCTACGAGCAGTACTTC. The encoded protein is CASSLEIGPSYEQYF. This chain uses TRBV5-1 with TRBJ2-7, with unresolved D. The CDR3 loop spans 15 amino acids. Germline assignment: CDR1 SGHRS and CDR2 YFSETQ. The V gene lost 0 bases and the J gene lost 0 bases, with 10 bases spanning the gap.

J is TRBJ2-7 and V is TRBV3-1 (or the pseudogene TRBV3-2); perhaps TRBD2 as D (5 bases). The CDR3 length is 13 residues. Per germline, CDR1 LGHDT and CDR2 YNNKEL (reference sequence). Trimming shortened V by 3 bases and J by 7 bases, and 13 bases separated the two germline ends. The CDR3 is CASSHLASMEQYF. As DNA, the CDR3 is TGTGCCAGCAGCCATCTAGCATCTATGGAGCAGTACTTC.

This chain joins TRBV7-9 and TRBJ2-2, with D possibly TRBD1 on 6 matching bases. V was pared by 2 bases and J by 2 bases, with 9 bases between. Germline V CDR1 and CDR2: SEHNR, FQNEAQ (reference sequence). CDR3 length equals 15 residues. The CDR3 bases are TGTGCCAGCAGCTTATACAGGGATAACACCGGGGAGCTGTTTTTT. Amino acid sequence: CASSLYRDNTGELFF.

As to this clone: The junction differs from germline at one of its ends, possibly a read error. The rearrangement uses TRBV6-5 and TRBJ2-5; maybe TRBD2 (6 bases). Germline V gene lookup returns CDR1 MNHEY and CDR2 SVGAGI. This CDR3 region has 14 residues. The DNA of the CDR3 is TGTGCCAGCGGTTACCGGGGAGGACAAGAGACCCAGTACTTC. It specifies CASGYRGGQETQYF.

V is TRBV5-1 and J is TRBJ2-2; TRBD2 matches at 15 bases. V was pared by 4 bases and J by 2 bases, with 6 bases of the junction left unmatched. Germline CDR1 and CDR2: SGHRS and YFSETQ. CDR3 length: 18 amino acids. CDR3 protein: CASSKGLAGGPNTGELFF. The DNA for the CDR3 is TGCGCCAGCAGCAAGGGACTAGCGGGGGGACCAAACACCGGGGAGCTGTTTTTT.

The chain employs TRBV19 and TRBJ2-6; 12 positions agree with TRBD1. The germline V gene has CDR1 LNHDA and CDR2 SQIVND (reference sequence). V gave up 5 bases and J gave up 0 bases; unmatched junction bases: 14. The CDR3 extends over 21 amino acids. The CDR3 coding sequence is TGTGCCAGTAGTGGGCACCGGGACAGGGGGCCCCAAACCTCTGGGGCCAACGTCCTGACTTTC. This translates into CASSGHRDRGPQTSGANVLTF.

The chain employs TRBV2 and TRBJ1-1; D gene uncertain. Trimming removed 7 bases from V and 1 base from J, with 10 bases in between. CDR1 is SNHLY, CDR2 FYNNEI, per germline. The CDR3 length is 13 residues. CDR3 sequence (DNA): TGTGCCAGCAATATAGCGAAGAACACTGAAGCTTTCTTT. It specifies CASNIAKNTEAFF.

The chain links TRBV12-5 to TRBJ2-2; 9 positions agree with TRBD1. After removal of 0 bases from V and 3 bases from J, the junction contained 5 bases not matched to a gene. Germline loops: CDR1 LGHNT, CDR2 FRNRAP. The length of the CDR3 is 17 residues. CDR3 bases: TGTGCTAGTGGTTTGGTATACCGGGACAGGGACACCGGGGAGCTGTTTTTT. Its translation: CASGLVYRDRDTGELFF. The variable domain in full, with the rest retrieved from reference TRBV12-5 and TRBJ2-2, is DARVTQTPRHKVTEMGQEVTMRCQPILGHNTVFWYRQTMMQGLELLAYFRNRAPLDDSGMPKDRFSAEMPDATLATLKIQPSEPRDSAVYFCASGLVYRDRDTGELFFGEGSRLTVL.

The rearrangement links TRBV7-9 to TRBJ1-2; 8 nucleotides agree with TRBD1. The J segment lost 4 bases and the V segment lost 5 bases, leaving 3 bases of the junction unmatched. CDR3 size: 13 residues. Germline CDR1 is SEHNR and CDR2 is FQNEAQ (reference sequence). In DNA, the CDR3 is TGTGCCAGCAGCGCAGGGGGCCGCTATGGCTACACCTTC. Protein sequence: CASSAGGRYGYTF. Full variable domain (rest looked up from reference TRBV7-9 and TRBJ1-2): DTGVSQNPRHKITKRGQNVTFRCDPISEHNRLYWYRQTLGQGPEFLTYFQNEAQLEKSRLLSDRFSAERPKGSFSTLEIQRTEQGDSAMYLCASSAGGRYGYTFGSGTRLTVV.

In this sample, this clone turned up a few times. V and J are TRBV7-6 and TRBJ2-3; 12 bases map to TRBD2. Trimming removed 5 bases from V and 0 bases from J; junction bases left unmatched: 3. CDR3 length: 16 amino acids. The germline V gene encodes CDR1 SGHVS and CDR2 FNYEAQ. Here the CDR3 reads CASSLGLAGSTDTQYF. The CDR3 nucleotides are TGTGCCAGCAGCCTCGGACTAGCGGGGAGCACAGATACGCAGTATTTT.

The chain uses TRBV30 and TRBJ2-5; no definite D call. V lost 3 bases and J 5 bases, leaving 10 bases between the germline ends. This CDR3 has 12 residues. The germline V gene encodes CDR1 GTSNPN and CDR2 SVGIG (reference sequence). The CDR3 here is CAWSLRRETQYF. The CDR3 DNA sequence: TGTGCCTGGAGCCTACGGCGGGAGACCCAGTACTTC. The complete variable domain, with remaining parts taken from reference TRBV30 and TRBJ2-5, reads SQTIHQWPATLVQPVGSPLSLECTVEGTSNPNLYWYRQAAGRGLQLLFYSVGIGQISSEVPQNLSASRPQDRQFILSSKKLLLSDSGFYLCAWSLRRETQYFGPGTRLLVL.

The rearrangement uses TRBV5-1 and TRBJ1-2; TRBD1 aligns across 8 bases. J lost 8 bases, V lost 5 bases, and 5 bases had no gene match. Germline V CDR1 and CDR2: SGHRS, YFSETQ. The CDR3 loop spans 12 amino acids. The CDR3 sequence is CASRQTGVGYTF. CDR3 nucleotide sequence: TGCGCCAGCAGGCAGACAGGGGTCGGCTACACCTTC.

This chain uses TRBV19 with TRBJ2-2; perhaps TRBD2 as D (5 bases). This CDR3 has 16 amino acids. The ends were cut back, 3 bases at V and 7 bases at J, with 18 bases in the middle. Germline V gene lookup returns CDR1 LNHDA and CDR2 SQIVND (reference sequence). The CDR3: CASSIAVRPGLGELFF. The CDR3 nucleotides are TGTGCCAGTAGTATTGCCGTTCGTCCCGGACTCGGGGAGCTGTTTTTT.

This clone was counted a single time. The V gene is TRBV30, the J gene TRBJ1-5; TRBD1 aligns across 7 bases. Looked up from germline, CDR1 is GTSNPN and CDR2 is SVGIG (reference sequence). After removal of 3 bases from V and 4 bases from J, the junction contained 3 bases not matched to a gene. The CDR3 loop spans 13 amino acids. The CDR3 sequence: CAWRETGNQPQHF. The CDR3 DNA reads TGTGCCTGGAGGGAGACAGGGAATCAGCCCCAGCATTTT.

V usage is TRBV5-1 and J usage is TRBJ2-1; D may be TRBD2 (6 bases). The CDR3 covers 21 residues. Germline CDR1 SGHRS, CDR2 YFSETQ. Trimming removed 0 bases at V and 8 bases at J, with 33 bases between. The DNA for the CDR3 is TGCGCCAGCAGCTTGGAGCCCCTCGCGGGGCTGAAACGAGTGGGCTCGGATGAGCAGTTCTTC. Translated: CASSLEPLAGLKRVGSDEQFF.

CDR3 nucleotide sequence: TGTGCCAGCCAAACATCAGGGGGCTTCTTTGGCTACACCTTC. The encoded protein is CASQTSGGFFGYTF. V gene TRBV25-1 combines with J gene TRBJ1-2, with 8 bases that match TRBD1. CDR3 length equals 14 residues. Germline V gene sequence: CDR1 MGHDK, CDR2 SYGVNS. Unmatched junction bases numbered 12, after V lost 8 bases and J lost 7 bases.

The rearrangement uses TRBV7-9 and TRBJ1-4, with 8 bases matching TRBD1. V lost 5 bases and J lost 8; bases outside the gene matches: 7. This CDR3 comprises 14 residues. The germline V gene encodes CDR1 SEHNR and CDR2 FQNEAQ (reference sequence). In DNA, the CDR3 is TGTGCCAGCAGCCCTCCGGGACAGGCAGAAAAACTGTTTTTT. It yields the protein CASSPPGQAEKLFF.

V is TRBV9 and J is TRBJ1-1, with 11 bases fitting TRBD1. The J segment lost 5 bases and the V segment lost 3 bases, leaving 6 bases of the junction unmatched. Germline CDR1 SGDLS, CDR2 YYNGEE. This CDR3 region has 15 residues. For the CDR3, the DNA is TGTGCCAGCAGCGCCGGCGGACAGGGGGCGACTGAAGCTTTCTTT. It specifies CASSAGGQGATEAFF.

The chain couples TRBV4-1 to TRBJ2-7, with 14 bases aligning to TRBD2. From germline, CDR1 is MGHRA and CDR2 YSYEKL. This CDR3 is built from 18 residues. Trimming at V came to 1 base and at J to 3 bases, leaving 8 bases not matched to a gene. In DNA form, the CDR3 reads TGCGCCAGCAGCCAAGGGACTAGCGGGGGGCGGGTTTACTACGAGCAGTACTTC. It yields the protein CASSQGTSGGRVYYEQYF.

For the CDR3, the DNA is TGTGCCAGCAGTGCCCTAGGGGGTCCAGATACGCAGTATTTT. The encoded protein is CASSALGGPDTQYF. This sequence joins TRBV28 and TRBJ2-3; maybe TRBD1 (6 bases). The CDR3 is 14 residues long. V was clipped by 5 bases and J by 4 bases, with 13 bases between them. Germline-derived CDR1 and CDR2 are MDHEN and SYDVKM.

The gene calls are TRBV7-2 and TRBJ1-4; D is uncertain. The CDR3 spans 15 residues. Trimming pared 0 bases from V and 4 bases from J, leaving 9 bases between. The germline V gene has CDR1 SGHTA and CDR2 FQGNSA. The CDR3 here is CASSLAKQDNEKLFF. The CDR3 coding sequence is TGTGCCAGCAGCTTAGCGAAGCAGGATAATGAAAAACTGTTTTTT.

The V gene is TRBV19, the J gene TRBJ1-6, with TRBD1 matching over 7 bases. The CDR3 is 16 residues long. The germline V gene has CDR1 LNHDA and CDR2 SQIVND (reference sequence). J was trimmed by 4 bases and V by 5 bases; bases with no gene match: 8. The CDR3 DNA follows: TGTGCCAGTAGTGGAACCCGGGACAGATATAATTCACCCCTCCACTTT. Its protein product is CASSGTRDRYNSPLHF. Supplemented by reference TRBV19 and TRBJ1-6, the full variable domain reads DGGITQSPKYLFRKEGQNVTLSCEQNLNHDAMYWYRQDPGQGLRLIYYSQIVNDFQKGDIAEGYSVSREKKESFPLTVTSAQKNPTAFYLCASSGTRDRYNSPLHFGNGTRLTVT.

The chain uses TRBV19 and TRBJ1-6; D possibly corresponds to TRBD1 (5 bases). Per the germline V gene, CDR1 is LNHDA and CDR2 is SQIVND (reference sequence). V was cut by 7 bases and J by 6 bases, with 16 bases left in between. The CDR3 runs to 15 residues. This CDR3 is CASTPGGGPNSPLHF. In DNA, the CDR3 is TGTGCCAGTACCCCCGGGGGGGGACCTAATTCACCCCTCCACTTT.

J is TRBJ1-1 and V is TRBV5-5, with TRBD1 identical over 11 bases. Germline V gene data show CDR1 as SGHKS and CDR2 as YYEKEE (reference sequence). The CDR3 sequence is 18 residues long. Trimming cost V 7 bases and J 8 bases; bases outside gene matches: 22. CDR3 amino acids: CASLGDSWDRGTGVEAFF. Written as DNA, the CDR3 is TGTGCCAGCTTGGGGGACTCCTGGGACAGGGGGACGGGGGTCGAAGCTTTCTTT.

This chain joins TRBV11-2 and TRBJ1-5; D might be TRBD1 (6 bases). The ends were cut back, 5 bases at V and 1 base at J, with 12 bases in the middle. Germline CDR1 is SGHAT and CDR2 is FQNNGV. CDR3 size: 15 residues. CDR3 sequence reads: CASSPQGTSNQPQHF. The CDR3 region has the DNA TGTGCCAGCAGCCCCCAGGGGACGAGCAATCAGCCCCAGCATTTT.

The chain couples TRBV21-1 to TRBJ2-7; the listed D gene, TRBD1, was not tested against the DNA. TRBV21-1 is listed as a pseudogene. The CDR3 extends over 13 amino acids. The CDR3 protein is CASKRTASYEQYF. CDR3 bases: TGTGCCAGCAAAAGGACAGCTTCCTACGAGCAGTACTTC.